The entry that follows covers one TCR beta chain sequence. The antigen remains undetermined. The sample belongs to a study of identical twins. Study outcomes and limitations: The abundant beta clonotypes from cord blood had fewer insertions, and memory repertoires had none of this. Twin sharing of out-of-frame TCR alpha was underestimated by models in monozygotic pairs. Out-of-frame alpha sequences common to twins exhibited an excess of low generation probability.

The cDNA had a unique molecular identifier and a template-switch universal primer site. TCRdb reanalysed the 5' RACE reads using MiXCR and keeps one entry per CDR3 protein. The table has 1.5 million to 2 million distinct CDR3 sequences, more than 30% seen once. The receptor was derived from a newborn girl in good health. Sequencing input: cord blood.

The CDR3 DNA sequence: TGCGCCAGCAGCCCGTTATCCCGGGACAGAAGGACGGTAGGCGAAGCTTTCTTT. Amino acids: CASSPLSRDRRTVGEAFF. The chain recombines TRBV5-1 with TRBJ1-1; 7 nucleotides line up with TRBD1. Germline V gene lookup returns CDR1 SGHRS and CDR2 YFSETQ. Trimming removed 4 bases from V and 8 bases from J; junction bases left unmatched: 23. The CDR3 runs to 18 residues.